A selection of T cell receptor beta chains follows, all from one sample in a study of cytomegalovirus exposure and HLA in healthy donors. TCRdb's copy holds only in-frame clones and misses some; the assay was immunoSEQ multiplex PCR. The sample shows roughly 80,000 clones, 84% of them seen only once. Sequences were obtained from PBMCs. These receptor sequences come from a woman between 45 and 60 years old in good health and CMV-seronegative. Each CDR3 is given with its conserved first and last residue. Each record gives: CDR3 length, V gene, D gene, clone size, J gene, CDR3 DNA, CDR3 protein. A D gene is named only where the DNA matches it firmly. Part of the rows lack a size; the others show once, few, many or a class for expanded clones.

15	TRBV7-2	TRBD1	-	TRBJ1-5	TGTGCCAGCAGCTTATTAGGACAGGGGGGTCAGCCCCAGCATTTT	CASSLLGQGGQPQHF
13	TRBV7-8	-	-	TRBJ2-5	TGTGCCAGCAGCATTAGCGATCAAGAGACCCAGTACTTC	CASSISDQETQYF
16	TRBV2	-	few	TRBJ1-4	TGTGCCAGTAAAAGGGAGCCGTGGTTCGGTAATGAAAAACTGTTTTTT	CASKREPWFGNEKLFF
17	TRBV27	TRBD1	-	TRBJ1-2	TGTGCCAGCAGTTTATCAGTACGGGACAGGGGGAGATGGGGCTACACCTTC	CASSLSVRDRGRWGYTF
15	TRBV11-2	TRBD1	-	TRBJ2-2	TGTGCCAGCAGCCCGGGACAGGGCTACACCGGGGAGCTGTTTTTT	CASSPGQGYTGELFF
14	TRBV28	TRBD1	-	TRBJ1-1	TGTGCCAGCAGTCCGGACAGGGAGGACACTGAAGCTTTCTTT	CASSPDREDTEAFF
15	TRBV7-9	-	-	TRBJ2-3	TGTGCCAGCAGCTTACGAAGAGGGAGCACAGATACGCAGTATTTT	CASSLRRGSTDTQYF
14	TRBV5-5	-	-	TRBJ1-4	TGTGCCAGCAGCTCCGGACTTTTGGATGAAAAACTGTTTTTT	CASSSGLLDEKLFF
14	TRBV5-1	-	-	TRBJ2-2	TGCGCCAGCAGCCTCGCAGGAGGCTCCGGGGAGCTGTTTTTT	CASSLAGGSGELFF
14	TRBV21-1	-	once	TRBJ2-1	TGTGCCAGCCCGGACAGGGGGTATCCTAATGAGCAGTTCTTC	CASPDRGYPNEQFF
17	TRBV7-8	TRBD1	once	TRBJ2-5	TGTGCCAGCAGCTTAGTAACCGGACAGGGGGCGGAGGAGACCCAGTACTTC	CASSLVTGQGAEETQYF
15	TRBV5-8	TRBD1	few	TRBJ2-1	TGTGCCAGCAGCTGGGGGACAGGGAGTGGGAATGAGCAGTTCTTC	CASSWGTGSGNEQFF
14	TRBV4-1	-	once	TRBJ1-1	TGCGCCAGCAGCCAAGAGCCTGTTATCGGGGAGGCTTTCTTT	CASSQEPVIGEAFF
14	TRBV11-2	-	-	TRBJ2-5	TGTGCCAGCAGCTTACAAAGTACGGGAGAGACCCAGTACTTC	CASSLQSTGETQYF
16	TRBV5-1	TRBD1	-	TRBJ1-5	TGCGCCAGCAGCTTGGGGGGACAGGGGGGCGGTCAGCCCCAGCATTTT	CASSLGGQGGGQPQHF
15	TRBV7-9	-	-	TRBJ1-2	TGTGCCAGCAGCTTAGGTGCGGGGCTAGGAGATGGCTACACCTTC	CASSLGAGLGDGYTF
14	TRBV27	-	-	TRBJ2-5	TGTGCCAGCAGTTTAGTGGACAGACAAGAGACCCAGTACTTC	CASSLVDRQETQYF
15	TRBV5-6	TRBD1	-	TRBJ1-5	TGTGCCAGCAGCTTGGAGGGGGCTGTCAATCAGCCCCAGCATTTT	CASSLEGAVNQPQHF
15	TRBV19	TRBD2	few	TRBJ2-1	TGTGCCAGTAGTGTAACTAGCGGGGATTACAATGAGCAGTTCTTC	CASSVTSGDYNEQFF
12	TRBV25-1	-	-	TRBJ2-3	TGTGCCAGCAGTGAAACTAGAGATACGCAGTATTTT	CASSETRDTQYF
15	TRBV4-3	-	-	TRBJ1-5	TGCGCCAGCAGCCAAGAGGGTGCGGGCAATCAGCCCCAGCATTTT	CASSQEGAGNQPQHF
16	TRBV19	TRBD2	-	TRBJ2-1	TGTGCCAGTAGTCCATGGAACGGGAGGTCGATCAATGAGCAGTTCTTC	CASSPWNGRSINEQFF
16	TRBV18	TRBD1	-	TRBJ2-1	TGTGCCAGCTCACTCCCGGGACAGGGGCCTACAGATGAGCAGTTCTTC	CASSLPGQGPTDEQFF
14	TRBV27	-	-	TRBJ2-7	TGTGCCAGCAGCGAGGGGGGGAGAATCTACGAGCAGTACTTC	CASSEGGRIYEQYF
14	TRBV27	TRBD1	-	TRBJ2-7	TGTGCCAGCAGTTCGGACAGGGGGTCCCTATGGCAGTACTTC	CASSSDRGSLWQYF
13	TRBV11-2	-	-	TRBJ1-1	TGTGCCAGCAGTTATCAGGGTAACACTGAAGCTTTCTTT	CASSYQGNTEAFF
12	TRBV2	-	once	TRBJ2-1	TGTGCCAGCAGTGCCCTAGACGGAGAGCAGTTCTTC	CASSALDGEQFF
19	TRBV19	TRBD2	-	TRBJ2-1	TGTGCCAGTAGTACCGCCGAGACATCTGGACTAGCCTTGGGCAATGAGCAGTTCTTC	CASSTAETSGLALGNEQFF
15	TRBV5-1	TRBD1	-	TRBJ1-1	TGCGCCAGCAGCTTCAGGACAGGGATTTACACTGAAGCTTTCTTT	CASSFRTGIYTEAFF
12	TRBV29-1	-	-	TRBJ2-1	TGCAGCGTAACTAGGGCCTACAATGAGCAGTTCTTC	CSVTRAYNEQFF
15	TRBV6-1	TRBD1	few	TRBJ2-4	TGTGCCAGCAGTTCAGGGGGCGTAGGCAAAAACATTCAGTACTTC	CASSSGGVGKNIQYF
12	TRBV7-2	-	-	TRBJ2-7	TGTGCCAGCAGCTTACCCCCGGGGGAGCAGTACTTC	CASSLPPGEQYF
15	TRBV12-5	-	-	TRBJ1-4	TGTGCTAGTGGTTTGCTACGGGCAACTAATGAAAAACTGTTTTTT	CASGLLRATNEKLFF
11	TRBV20-1	-	-	TRBJ2-4	TGCAGTGGCCTAACTAGCCCCTTTCAGTACTTC	CSGLTSPFQYF
15	TRBV11-2	TRBD2	-	TRBJ2-7	TGTGCCAGCAGCCAGACTAGCGGAGCGTCCTACGAGCAGTACTTC	CASSQTSGASYEQYF
15	TRBV19	TRBD2	once	TRBJ2-3	TGTGCCAGTAGTCCTACGAGCGGGGGCACAGATACGCAGTATTTT	CASSPTSGGTDTQYF
15	TRBV19	TRBD2	few	TRBJ2-3	TGTGCCAGTAGTAATGGGAAGCGGGGTTTAGATACGCAGTATTTT	CASSNGKRGLDTQYF
18	TRBV21-1	-	-	TRBJ1-1	TGTGCCAGCAGCAAAGCGCAACAGGGGGGGACAATGAACACTGAAGCTTTCTTT	CASSKAQQGGTMNTEAFF
13	TRBV6-1	-	-	TRBJ1-2	TGTGCCAGCAGTGGACAGCGTGATTATGGCTACACCTTC	CASSGQRDYGYTF
15	TRBV7-8	-	-	TRBJ1-1	TGTGCCAGCAGCTTGAGGGGGTCCCGGAGTACTGAAGCTTTCTTT	CASSLRGSRSTEAFF
14	TRBV27	-	-	TRBJ1-1	TGTGCCAGCAGTTTTCGACAGTTGAACACTGAAGCTTTCTTT	CASSFRQLNTEAFF
15	TRBV6-5	TRBD1	-	TRBJ2-2	TGTGCCAGCAGTAAAGGACAGGGGGACACCGGGGAGCTGTTTTTT	CASSKGQGDTGELFF
13	TRBV30	-	-	TRBJ1-2	TGTGCCTGGATGTCATTAAGGGGCTATGGCTACACCTTC	CAWMSLRGYGYTF
15	TRBV15	-	-	TRBJ1-5	TGTGCCACCAGCAGAGGTCAGGGAGGGAATCAGCCCCAGCATTTT	CATSRGQGGNQPQHF
14	TRBV2	-	-	TRBJ2-7	TGTGCCAGCAGTGAACCACCTATCGGCTACGAGCAGTACTTC	CASSEPPIGYEQYF
14	TRBV30	-	-	TRBJ1-5	TGTGCCTGGAATTCAGGGGCAACCAATCAGCCCCAGCATTTT	CAWNSGATNQPQHF
15	TRBV5-1	TRBD1	-	TRBJ1-4	TGCGCCAGCAGATTTGGGGACAGGGGCAATGAAAAACTGTTTTTT	CASRFGDRGNEKLFF
14	TRBV27	-	-	TRBJ2-1	TGTGCCAGCAGTTTTGGTCAGGGTAGCAATGAGCAGTTCTTC	CASSFGQGSNEQFF
14	TRBV5-1	TRBD2	-	TRBJ2-3	TGCGCCAGCAGCTCTGGGGAGGGTAAGGGTACGCAGTATTTT	CASSSGEGKGTQYF
13	TRBV27	-	-	TRBJ2-7	TGTGCCAGCAGTGTACAGGGTTCCCTCGAGCAGTACTTC	CASSVQGSLEQYF
16	TRBV21-1	-	-	TRBJ2-5	TGTGCCAGCAAGACCGGGACTGCCACCGATCTAGAGACCCAGTACTTC	CASKTGTATDLETQYF
14	TRBV7-9	TRBD1	-	TRBJ1-2	TGTGCCAGCAGCCAGGGGGAGCCTGCGGGAGGCTACACCTTC	CASSQGEPAGGYTF
14	TRBV9	-	-	TRBJ1-6	TGTGCCAGCAGCGTCAGCGGGGACAATTCCCCCCTCCACTTT	CASSVSGDNSPLHF
14	TRBV5-1	TRBD1	-	TRBJ1-1	TGCGCCAGCAGCTCCGGGACAGGAAACACTGAAGCTTTCTTT	CASSSGTGNTEAFF
15	TRBV5-4	TRBD1	-	TRBJ2-1	TGTGCCAGCAGCTTGGACAGGGGAATCTCAAATGAGCAGTTCTTC	CASSLDRGISNEQFF